This T cell receptor beta chain was observed in a study of blood T cell repertoires in COVID-19. Study background: Both acute and convalescent COVID-19 samples were obtained from the United States, Italy and Spain. In each case, the material was cDNA or gDNA derived from T cells, B-cell-depleted T cells, or PBMCs.

The assay was immunoSEQ multiplex PCR, and TCRdb's table has in-frame clones only and misses some. This table holds 110,000 or so clones, 85% to 90% found once. Patients of the Seattle cohort, enrolled during active infection, were followed longitudinally. Germline CDR1 LGHNA, CDR2 YNFKEQ. CDR3 length: 18 residues. Unmatched junction bases numbered 15, after V lost 3 bases and J lost 6 bases. The TCR originated in a woman in her sixties with COVID-19, enrolled during active disease. Sequenced: peripheral blood. The chain recombines TRBV4-2 with TRBJ1-5; TRBD1 agrees at 9 bases. The CDR3 is CASSHIKDGTGTLQPQHF. The CDR3 nucleotides are TGTGCCAGCAGCCATATCAAAGACGGGACAGGGACCCTTCAGCCCCAGCATTTT.